The 7 T cell receptor beta chains presented below share a single source sample, sequenced in a study of vaccination and CD4 T cells after COVID-19 (dated by TCRdb to the early 2020s). Receptor amplification or capture employed PCR. TCRdb records Illumina iSeq 100 as the sequencer. Clones were called with MiXCR by TCRdb after fastp trimmed the public reads at Q25, and only in-frame beta chains were retained. Under each unique CDR3 protein, matching rows form one entry showing the most common genes and DNA. This sample is represented by tens of thousands of distinct CDR3 sequences; roughly 56% of them were singletons. The ten largest clones take up 0.8% to 1% of the sample. Source: CD4+ T cells from blood, taken before SARS-CoV-2 vaccination. These TCRs come from a human donor who had recovered from COVID-19.

This CDR3 reads CSAAPGPTYGYTF. CDR3 bases: TGCAGTGCAGCTCCGGGACCCACCTATGGCTACACCTTC. V and J are TRBV20-1 and TRBJ1-2, with a tentative D call TRBD1 (5 bases). CDR1 and CDR2 (germline): DFQATT, SNEGSKA (reference sequence). This CDR3 comprises 13 residues. V lost 6 bases to trimming and J lost 4 bases, with 15 bases between them.

The chain carries TRBV6-2 or TRBV6-3 and TRBJ2-5; the D is unclear. The V end lost 2 bases, the J end lost 5 bases, and 9 bases lay between the germline ends. This CDR3 is built from 13 residues. Germline V gene sequence: CDR1 MNHEY, CDR2 SVGEGT. The CDR3 DNA reads TGTGCCAGCAGTTACCTTCTCAGGGAGACCCAGTACTTC. This gives the protein CASSYLLRETQYF.

The rearrangement joins TRBV5-1 to TRBJ2-5, with 8 bases identical to TRBD1. V lost 8 bases and J lost 2; bases outside the gene matches: 8. Germline CDR1 SGHRS, CDR2 YFSETQ. The CDR3 covers 14 residues. CDR3 DNA: TGCGCCAGTACCCGCGGACAGGGACAAGAGACCCAGTACTTC. Its protein is CASTRGQGQETQYF.

This clonotype was seen just once. V is TRBV6-2 or TRBV6-3 and J is TRBJ2-7, with 10 bases matching TRBD1. The CDR3 extends over 14 amino acids. CDR1 MNHEY and CDR2 SVGEGT come from the germline V gene. The V gene end was trimmed by 8 bases and the J gene end by 3 bases; junction bases not matched to a gene: 7. Here the CDR3 DNA reads TGTGCCAGCGACACCGGGACAGGGGTCTACGAGCAGTACTTC. This sequence encodes CASDTGTGVYEQYF.

The chain is built from TRBV28 and TRBJ1-5, with TRBD1 matching over 8 bases. The CDR3 extends over 16 amino acids. V was pared by 6 bases and J by 3 bases, with 10 bases of the junction left unmatched. Germline CDR1 is MDHEN and CDR2 is SYDVKM. CDR3 DNA: TGTGCCAGCAGGAAATCGGACAGGGCGGCCAATCAGCCCCAGCATTTT. Protein sequence: CASRKSDRAANQPQHF.

V is TRBV15 and J is TRBJ2-1; D may be TRBD2 (5 bases). Germline CDR1 is LNHNV and CDR2 is YYDKDF (reference sequence). CDR3 length: 17 residues. Trimming left V 1 base short and J 1 base short, with 14 bases between. CDR3 in amino acids: CATSRGLTGRSYNEQFF. CDR3 DNA sequence: TGTGCCACCAGCAGAGGACTTACGGGGAGATCCTACAATGAGCAGTTCTTC.

This chain links TRBV25-1 with TRBJ1-2; D is uncertain. The V gene lost 2 bases and the J gene lost 2 bases, with 15 bases spanning the gap. The CDR3 has 16 amino acids. CDR1 and CDR2 (germline): MGHDK, SYGVNS. The CDR3 DNA reads as TGTGCCAGCAGTGAACCTAGGATGGAACAGAACTATGGCTACACCTTC. As protein: CASSEPRMEQNYGYTF.